In its sample, the clone carrying this T cell receptor beta chain was seen a few times. Assembly of TCR beta libraries relied on iRepertoire HTBI primers together with Arm-PCR of CDR3 regions. TCRdb recomputed calls from the multiplex PCR reads with MiXCR, one row per CDR3 protein. The sample has roughly 450,000 distinct CDR3 sequences, 23% seen once. These data belong to a study of regulatory T cells in long-lasting Graves disease. Described time point: persistent/refractory GD, antithyroid drugs over 5 years with positive TRAb. PBMC-derived RNA was used for the TCR library. The specimen was peripheral blood mononuclear cells (PBMCs), collected when the disease was refractory, from a patient treated with antithyroid drugs. This receptor was identified in a female donor with Graves disease.

The CDR3 sequence: CASSGEGSRVYGYTF. Here the CDR3 DNA reads TGTGCCAGCAGCGGAGAAGGGTCACGGGTTTACGGCTACACCTTC. The V and J genes are TRBV9 and TRBJ1-2; no reliable D call. Germline-derived CDR1 and CDR2 are SGDLS and YYNGEE. Trimming removed 3 bases at V and 8 bases at J, with 20 bases between. This CDR3 is 15 amino acids long.